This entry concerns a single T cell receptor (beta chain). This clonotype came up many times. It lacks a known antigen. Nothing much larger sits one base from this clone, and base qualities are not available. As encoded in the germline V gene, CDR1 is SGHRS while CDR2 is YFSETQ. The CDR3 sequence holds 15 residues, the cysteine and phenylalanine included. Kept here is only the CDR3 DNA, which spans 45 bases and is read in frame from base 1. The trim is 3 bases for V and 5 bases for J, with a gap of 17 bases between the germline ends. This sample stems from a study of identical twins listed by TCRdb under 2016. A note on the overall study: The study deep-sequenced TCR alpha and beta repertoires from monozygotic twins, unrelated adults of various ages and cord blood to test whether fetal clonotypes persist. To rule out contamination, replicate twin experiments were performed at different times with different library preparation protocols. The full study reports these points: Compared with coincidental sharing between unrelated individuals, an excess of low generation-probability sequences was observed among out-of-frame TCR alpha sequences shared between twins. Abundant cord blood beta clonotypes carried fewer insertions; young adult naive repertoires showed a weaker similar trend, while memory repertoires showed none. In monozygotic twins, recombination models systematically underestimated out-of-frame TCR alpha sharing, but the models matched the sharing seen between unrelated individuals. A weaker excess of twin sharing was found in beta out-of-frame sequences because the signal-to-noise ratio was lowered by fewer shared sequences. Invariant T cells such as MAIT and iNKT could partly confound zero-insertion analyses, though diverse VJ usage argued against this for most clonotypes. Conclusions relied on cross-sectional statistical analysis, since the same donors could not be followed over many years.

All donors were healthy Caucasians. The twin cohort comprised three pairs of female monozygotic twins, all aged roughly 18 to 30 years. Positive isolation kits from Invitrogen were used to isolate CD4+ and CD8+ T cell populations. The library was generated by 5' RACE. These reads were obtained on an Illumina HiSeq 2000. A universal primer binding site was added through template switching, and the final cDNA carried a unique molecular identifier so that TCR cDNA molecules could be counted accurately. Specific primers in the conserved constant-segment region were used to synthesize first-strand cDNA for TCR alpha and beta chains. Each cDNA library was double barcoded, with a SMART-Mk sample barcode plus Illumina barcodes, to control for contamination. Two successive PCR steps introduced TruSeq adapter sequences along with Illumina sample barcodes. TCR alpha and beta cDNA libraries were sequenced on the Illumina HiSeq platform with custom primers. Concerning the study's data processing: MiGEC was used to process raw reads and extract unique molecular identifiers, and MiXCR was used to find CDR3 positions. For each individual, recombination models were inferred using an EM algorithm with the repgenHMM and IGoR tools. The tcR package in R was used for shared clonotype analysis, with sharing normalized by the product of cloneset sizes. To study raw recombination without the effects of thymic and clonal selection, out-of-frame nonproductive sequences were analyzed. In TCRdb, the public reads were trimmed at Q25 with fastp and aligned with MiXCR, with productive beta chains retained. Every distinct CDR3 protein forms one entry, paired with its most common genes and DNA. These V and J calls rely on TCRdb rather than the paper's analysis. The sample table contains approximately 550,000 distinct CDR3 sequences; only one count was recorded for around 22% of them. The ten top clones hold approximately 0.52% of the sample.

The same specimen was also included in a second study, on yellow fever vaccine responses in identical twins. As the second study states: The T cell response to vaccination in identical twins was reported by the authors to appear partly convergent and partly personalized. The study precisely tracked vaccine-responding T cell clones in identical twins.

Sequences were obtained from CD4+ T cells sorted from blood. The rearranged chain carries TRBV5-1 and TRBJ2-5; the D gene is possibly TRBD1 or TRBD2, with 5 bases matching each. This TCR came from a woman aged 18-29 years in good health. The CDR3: CASSSSGTDMETQYF. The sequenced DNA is TGCGCCAGCAGCTCCTCCGGGACGGACATGGAGACCCAGTACTTC.